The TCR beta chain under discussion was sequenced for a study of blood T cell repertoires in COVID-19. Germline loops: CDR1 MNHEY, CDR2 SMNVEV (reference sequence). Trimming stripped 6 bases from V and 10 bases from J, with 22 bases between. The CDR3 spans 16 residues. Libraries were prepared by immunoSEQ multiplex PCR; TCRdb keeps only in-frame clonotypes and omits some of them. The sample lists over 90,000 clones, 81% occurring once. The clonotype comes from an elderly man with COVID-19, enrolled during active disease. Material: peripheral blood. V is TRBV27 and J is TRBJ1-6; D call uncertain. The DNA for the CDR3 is TGTGCCAGCAGGGTAGCATGGGCCCGGGGAGGCTCACCCCTCCACTTT. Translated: CASRVAWARGGSPLHF.